The next 22 T cell receptor beta chains were all read from a single sample in a study of PD-1 blockade in classical Hodgkin lymphoma. Patients all relapsed after autologous stem cell transplantation, and there was variation in brentuximab vedotin exposure. Assay used: immunoSEQ multiplex PCR; TCRdb lists only in-frame clones, some missing. The table includes tens of thousands of clones, 80% to 90% detected once. This sample comprised peripheral blood mononuclear cells (PBMCs), obtained at baseline. These receptors were taken from a human donor with classical Hodgkin lymphoma.

This chain connects TRBV19 to TRBJ2-7; tentatively, D is TRBD2 (6 bases). CDR3 size: 13 residues. Per the germline V gene, CDR1 is LNHDA and CDR2 is SQIVND (reference sequence). The V end was cut by 3 bases, the J end by 2 bases, with 8 bases between. The DNA for the CDR3 is TGTGCCAGTAGTATGACTAGAACCTACGAGCAGTACTTC. Its translation is CASSMTRTYEQYF.

V gene TRBV6-5 combines with J gene TRBJ1-3; D is unresolved. CDR1 is MNHEY, CDR2 SVGAGI, per germline. V was pared by 6 bases and J by 0 bases, with 12 bases between. CDR3 length: 15 amino acids. In nucleotides, the CDR3 is TGTGCCAGCAGCCGCACACGGAGCTCTGGAAACACCATATATTTT. It encodes CASSRTRSSGNTIYF.

This chain connects TRBV18 to TRBJ2-1; 12 nucleotides agree with TRBD1. The V gene's germline CDR1 is KGHSH and CDR2 LQKENI. V shed 6 bases and J 9 bases; nucleotides not matched to a gene: 6. The CDR3 covers 14 residues. The CDR3 protein is CASSAGTGGVEQFF. CDR3 bases: TGTGCCAGCTCCGCCGGGACAGGGGGCGTTGAGCAGTTCTTC.

The genes are TRBV11-3 and TRBJ2-5; no clear D gene. CDR3 length: 13 residues. From germline, CDR1 is SGHNT and CDR2 YENEEA. V was shortened by 1 base and J by 5 bases, with 8 bases between the two germline ends. CDR3 nucleotide sequence: TGTGCCAGCAGCTTAGCCCGATTGGAGACCCAGTACTTC. This codes for CASSLARLETQYF.

CDR3 in DNA: TGTGCCAGCAGTGACGGGGGGGCGGGTAATGAAAAACTGTTTTTT. Translated: CASSDGGAGNEKLFF. The gene calls are TRBV27 and TRBJ1-4, with D tentatively TRBD1 (6 bases). Per the germline V gene, CDR1 is MNHEY and CDR2 is SMNVEV (reference sequence). The CDR3 consists of 15 residues. Trimming pared 5 bases from V and 4 bases from J, leaving 14 bases between.

The rearrangement uses TRBV6-5 and TRBJ1-5; tentatively, D is TRBD1 (5 bases). The CDR3 is 16 residues long. Germline loops: CDR1 MNHEY, CDR2 SVGAGI. The V gene lost 1 base and the J gene lost 2 bases, with 12 bases spanning the gap. CDR3 protein: CASSYWTPRGNQPQHF. CDR3 DNA sequence: TGTGCCAGCAGTTACTGGACACCCAGAGGCAATCAGCCCCAGCATTTT.

The chain links TRBV5-1 to TRBJ2-3, with TRBD2 matching 15 bases. This CDR3 region has 20 residues. Trimming cost V 2 bases and J 2 bases; bases outside gene matches: 12. Germline V gene lookup returns CDR1 SGHRS and CDR2 YFSETQ. The CDR3 DNA sequence: TGCGCCAGCAGCTTTGGGAGGACTAGCGGGAGGGCCGGGTACACAGATACGCAGTATTTT. Protein sequence: CASSFGRTSGRAGYTDTQYF.

The chain joins TRBV5-4 to TRBJ2-5, with D perhaps TRBD1 (7 bases). Germline V gives CDR1 SGHNT, CDR2 YYREEE (reference sequence). The CDR3 has 13 residues. Trimming stripped 4 bases from V and 4 bases from J, with 11 bases between. CDR3 nucleotide sequence: TGTGCCAGCAGCAGACAGGGAGGAGAGACCCAGTACTTC. Protein product: CASSRQGGETQYF.

The J gene is TRBJ1-4, the V gene TRBV29-1; D is unclear. Germline V gene sequence: CDR1 SQVTM, CDR2 ANQGSEA. Trimming removed 4 bases at V and 8 bases at J, with 8 bases between. The CDR3 has 11 amino acids. The CDR3 DNA reads as TGCAGCGTTGCTAGGAAGGAAAAACTGTTTTTT. It translates to CSVARKEKLFF.

V is TRBV10-3 and J is TRBJ2-5; a possible D gene is TRBD1 (7 bases). From germline, CDR1 is ENHRY and CDR2 SYGVKD. The CDR3 runs to 15 residues. V was trimmed by 7 bases and J by 0 bases, leaving 15 bases between them. CDR3 nucleotides: TGTGCCATCAAAGGTCAGGGGGGCGACCAAGAGACCCAGTACTTC. It translates to CAIKGQGGDQETQYF.

V gene TRBV5-1 combines with J gene TRBJ2-7; D remains ambiguous. The germline V and J ends were trimmed by 0 bases and 4 bases, with 14 bases remaining between them. The length of the CDR3 is 15 residues. CDR1 is SGHRS and CDR2 is YFSETQ in the germline V gene. CDR3 residues: CASSLGHQTSYEQYF. For the CDR3, the DNA is TGCGCCAGCAGCTTGGGACACCAGACCTCTTACGAGCAGTACTTC.

The gene calls are TRBV10-3 and TRBJ1-1; no clear D. CDR1 and CDR2 (germline): ENHRY, SYGVKD. The CDR3 is 14 residues long. Trimming took off 3 bases at V and 0 bases at J, with 8 bases between the two ends. The CDR3 spells CAISEPRLNTEAFF. In nucleotides, the CDR3 is TGTGCCATCAGTGAACCCCGTTTGAACACTGAAGCTTTCTTT.

This clone appeared a single time. The genes are TRBV29-1 and TRBJ1-1, with D possibly TRBD1 on 6 matching bases. The CDR3 runs 16 residues. The germline gives CDR1 SQVTM, CDR2 ANQGSEA. Trimming pared 7 bases from V and 4 bases from J, leaving 25 bases between. Here the CDR3 reads CSAEPIRGLAGTEAFF. The CDR3 coding sequence is TGCAGCGCGGAACCTATTAGGGGGTTAGCGGGCACTGAAGCTTTCTTT.

The chain links TRBV7-8 to TRBJ2-1; no firm D call. Germline loops: CDR1 SGHVS, CDR2 FQNEAQ. V was shortened by 3 bases and J by 7 bases, with 7 bases between the two germline ends. This CDR3 contains 12 residues. The CDR3 loop is CASSLRRNEQFF. CDR3 DNA sequence: TGTGCCAGCAGCTTGAGGCGGAATGAGCAGTTCTTC.

This clone is labeled medium-sized. V is TRBV30 and J is TRBJ2-1; D is perhaps TRBD1 (6 bases). The CDR3 has 12 residues. V was trimmed by 3 bases and J by 11 bases, leaving 14 bases between them. In germline, CDR1 is GTSNPN, CDR2 SVGIG (reference sequence). For the CDR3, the DNA is TGTGCCTGGAGCTCGATCCGGGACAAGCAGTTCTTC. Amino acids: CAWSSIRDKQFF.

The chain joins TRBV15 to TRBJ2-7, with D uncertain. This CDR3 spans 12 amino acids. The germline V gene has CDR1 LNHNV and CDR2 YYDKDF (reference sequence). V was trimmed by 3 bases and J by 5 bases, leaving 8 bases between them. The DNA for the CDR3 is TGTGCCACCAGCAGGGATAAGAACGAGCAGTACTTC. It specifies CATSRDKNEQYF.

V and J are TRBV5-1 and TRBJ1-2, with 7 bases aligning to TRBD1. The germline gives CDR1 SGHRS, CDR2 YFSETQ. V lost 0 bases, J lost 4 bases, and 15 bases stayed unmatched. This CDR3 spans 18 amino acids. CDR3 sequence reads: CASSLVPVGLDRVYGYTF. CDR3 sequence (DNA): TGCGCCAGCAGCTTGGTTCCTGTCGGTTTAGACAGGGTCTATGGCTACACCTTC.

CDR3 DNA sequence: TGTGCCAGCAGCTTGGCCGCAGGGGCTAGCGGGAGGGTAAATACGCAGTATTTT. Translated, it gives CASSLAAGASGRVNTQYF. The chain combines TRBV5-5 with TRBJ2-3; 12 nucleotides agree with TRBD2. This CDR3 spans 18 amino acids. CDR1 SGHKS and CDR2 YYEKEE come from the germline V gene (reference sequence). Trimming cost V 0 bases and J 7 bases; bases outside gene matches: 12.

The chain joins TRBV25-1 to TRBJ1-4; 12 nucleotides align to TRBD1. The CDR3 has 15 amino acids. V gave up 3 bases and J gave up 6 bases; unmatched junction bases: 2. Germline lookup yields CDR1 MGHDK and CDR2 SYGVNS. The CDR3: CASSEGQGAYEKLFF. The CDR3 DNA sequence: TGTGCCAGCAGTGAGGGACAGGGGGCGTATGAAAAACTGTTTTTT.

The genes are TRBV5-1 and TRBJ2-3; TRBD2 matches at 12 bases. This CDR3 spans 16 amino acids. The germline gives CDR1 SGHRS, CDR2 YFSETQ. V gave up 4 bases and J gave up 6 bases; unmatched junction bases: 9. CDR3: CASSVGLAGSGDTQYF. The DNA of the CDR3 is TGCGCCAGCAGCGTCGGACTAGCGGGGTCAGGGGATACGCAGTATTTT.

The chain joins TRBV5-1 to TRBJ2-2; D call uncertain. The CDR3 loop spans 14 amino acids. The V end lost 2 bases, the J end lost 0 bases, and 5 bases lay between the germline ends. CDR1 and CDR2 from the germline V gene are SGHRS and YFSETQ. The CDR3 region is CASSLDANTGELFF. CDR3 DNA: TGCGCCAGCAGCTTAGATGCGAACACCGGGGAGCTGTTTTTT.

This rearrangement joins TRBV7-9 to TRBJ2-2; D gene ambiguous. From germline, CDR1 is SEHNR and CDR2 FQNEAQ (reference sequence). This CDR3 has 15 residues. V was clipped by 5 bases and J by 2 bases, with 12 bases between them. CDR3 in amino acids: CASSPRRANTGELFF. CDR3 sequence (DNA): TGTGCCAGCAGCCCCCGTAGGGCCAACACCGGGGAGCTGTTTTTT.